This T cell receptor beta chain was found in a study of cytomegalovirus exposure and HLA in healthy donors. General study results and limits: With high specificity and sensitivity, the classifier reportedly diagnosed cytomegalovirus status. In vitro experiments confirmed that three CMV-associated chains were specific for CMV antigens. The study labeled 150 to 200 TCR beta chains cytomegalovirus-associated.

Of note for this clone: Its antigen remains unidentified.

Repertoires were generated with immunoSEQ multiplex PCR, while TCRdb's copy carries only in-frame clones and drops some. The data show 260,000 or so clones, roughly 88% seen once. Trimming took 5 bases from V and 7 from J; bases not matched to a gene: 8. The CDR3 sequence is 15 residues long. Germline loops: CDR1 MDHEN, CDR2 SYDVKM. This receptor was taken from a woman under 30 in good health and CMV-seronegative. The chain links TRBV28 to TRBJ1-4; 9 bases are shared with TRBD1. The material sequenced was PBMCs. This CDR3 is CASSEPGQGIEKLFF. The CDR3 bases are TGTGCCAGCAGTGAACCGGGACAGGGCATTGAAAAACTGTTTTTT.